Ten or more counts support the clone carrying this TCR beta chain. TCR beta CDR3 regions were amplified from RNA transcripts. Second-round multiplex PCR came after a first-round RT-PCR that employed HTBI primers. From the multiplex PCR reads, TCRdb called clonotypes with MiXCR, one entry per CDR3 protein. The sample yields 360,000 or so distinct CDR3 sequences, about 18% seen once. The data originate from a study of Graves' ophthalmopathy and Graves' hyperthyroidism. PBMCs stemmed from around 10 ml of fresh peripheral blood. This TCR was recovered from a woman aged 18 to 35 with Graves' ophthalmopathy. Sequencing used peripheral blood.

The CDR3 spells CASSPGVSGNTIYF. The CDR3 coding sequence is TGTGCCAGCAGTCCGGGGGTCTCTGGAAACACCATATATTTT. The chain combines TRBV6-5 with TRBJ1-3, with D tentatively TRBD1 (5 bases). From germline, CDR1 is MNHEY and CDR2 SVGAGI. Trimming cost V 5 bases and J 0 bases, with 8 bases left between them. The CDR3 is 14 amino acids.